The rows below give T cell receptor beta chains drawn from one sample of a study of T cells expressing NK-cell markers. Following a re-call of the 5' RACE reads, TCRdb has one entry per CDR3 protein and lacks DNA. This repertoire includes roughly 380,000 distinct CDR3 sequences. The sequencing sample was made of blood T cells: a sorted CD56 or NKG2C T cell subset, CD4+ or CD8+ T cells, or bulk PBMC T cells (not recorded which). All receptors come from a man aged 18 to 69 in good health. CDR3s include the opening cysteine and the closing phenylalanine or tryptophan.

v_call: TRBV10-3
j_call: TRBJ2-3
cdr3_aa: CAIGGSSEDTQYF

v_call: TRBV10-3
j_call: TRBJ1-1
cdr3_aa: CAISETYRDRATFYMNTEAFF

v_call: TRBV12-5
j_call: TRBJ1-5
cdr3_aa: CASGPVGNQPQHF

v_call: TRBV7-3
j_call: TRBJ2-2
cdr3_aa: CASSERTGELFF

v_call: TRBV6-1
j_call: TRBJ2-5
cdr3_aa: CASSEAMAGWETQYF

v_call: TRBV24-1
j_call: TRBJ2-1
cdr3_aa: CATSETGGGSYNEQFF

v_call: TRBV6-5
j_call: TRBJ1-3
cdr3_aa: CASSYSGGIGTPSGNTIYF

v_call: TRBV7-9
j_call: TRBJ2-4
cdr3_aa: CASSRTGVAKNIQYF

v_call: TRBV7-9
j_call: TRBJ1-4
cdr3_aa: CASSLAPIPNEKLFF

v_call: TRBV7-8
j_call: TRBJ2-4
cdr3_aa: CASSLRPGLAGGLAKNIQYF

v_call: TRBV18
j_call: TRBJ1-4
cdr3_aa: CASSSTQGAKEKLFF

v_call: TRBV5-6
j_call: TRBJ2-5
cdr3_aa: CASSTMGVQETQYF

v_call: TRBV5-1
j_call: TRBJ2-1
cdr3_aa: CASSLVTSYNEQFF

v_call: TRBV20-1
j_call: TRBJ2-4
cdr3_aa: CSASQGQPNIQYF

v_call: TRBV20-1
j_call: TRBJ2-4
cdr3_aa: CSATDRENFAKNIQYF

v_call: TRBV5-1
j_call: TRBJ2-7
cdr3_aa: CASSLRTGANEQYF

v_call: TRBV12-3/TRBV12-4
j_call: TRBJ1-2
cdr3_aa: CASSRRPEWYGYTF

v_call: TRBV6-1
j_call: TRBJ2-3
cdr3_aa: CASRTAGGADTQYF

v_call: TRBV6-5
j_call: TRBJ2-3
cdr3_aa: CASSYYRVTRDTQYF

v_call: TRBV18
j_call: TRBJ1-1
cdr3_aa: CASSPLGQGRQTEAFF

v_call: TRBV11-2
j_call: TRBJ2-7
cdr3_aa: CASSLDRGQTYEQYF

v_call: TRBV20-1
j_call: TRBJ2-5
cdr3_aa: CSAPSWRGNQETQYF

v_call: TRBV11-2
j_call: TRBJ2-3
cdr3_aa: CASSSRGRTDTQYF

v_call: TRBV5-1
j_call: TRBJ2-5
cdr3_aa: CASSVQAARETQYF

v_call: TRBV6-1
j_call: TRBJ1-3
cdr3_aa: CAYTGRTTGNTIYF

v_call: TRBV28
j_call: TRBJ1-6
cdr3_aa: CASTTYSSYNSPLHF

v_call: TRBV6-1
j_call: TRBJ2-1
cdr3_aa: CASRLSWGPREQFF

v_call: TRBV5-5
j_call: TRBJ1-2
cdr3_aa: CASSLSGPNYGYTF

v_call: TRBV11-2
j_call: TRBJ2-7
cdr3_aa: CASSFVWASYEQYF

v_call: TRBV7-2
j_call: TRBJ1-4
cdr3_aa: CASSPKGGATNEKLFF

v_call: TRBV12-5
j_call: TRBJ2-5
cdr3_aa: CASGWPRASPRTQYF

v_call: TRBV5-1
j_call: TRBJ2-1
cdr3_aa: CASSLASGGLSSYNEQFF

v_call: TRBV2
j_call: TRBJ1-4
cdr3_aa: CASRRGQSNEKLFF

v_call: TRBV12-3/TRBV12-4
j_call: TRBJ1-1
cdr3_aa: CASSRTPAPLSTEAFF

v_call: TRBV2
j_call: TRBJ1-6
cdr3_aa: CASSRQSSYNSPLHF

v_call: TRBV5-1
j_call: TRBJ2-3
cdr3_aa: CASSLDAGGDTDTQYF

v_call: TRBV12-3/TRBV12-4
j_call: TRBJ2-1
cdr3_aa: CASRQPGQGAVEQFF

v_call: TRBV7-2
j_call: TRBJ1-4
cdr3_aa: CASSSSWGVKLFF

v_call: TRBV6-2/TRBV6-3
j_call: TRBJ1-2
cdr3_aa: CASERTGGGGYTF

v_call: TRBV5-4
j_call: TRBJ2-7
cdr3_aa: CASSPGPGPYEQYF

v_call: TRBV18
j_call: TRBJ1-2
cdr3_aa: CASSLQVPYGYTF

v_call: TRBV12-5
j_call: TRBJ1-5
cdr3_aa: CASGHTRGAGQPQHF

v_call: TRBV20-1
j_call: TRBJ1-5
cdr3_aa: CSAPGTGATHQPQHF

v_call: TRBV7-2
j_call: TRBJ2-1
cdr3_aa: CASSQRGRTSGHNEQFF

v_call: TRBV5-1
j_call: TRBJ2-3
cdr3_aa: CASSPRRTSGGAGDTQYF

v_call: TRBV12-3/TRBV12-4
j_call: TRBJ1-5
cdr3_aa: CASRRRGGKNQPQHF

v_call: TRBV9
j_call: TRBJ2-1
cdr3_aa: CASSVVSAGVYNEQFF

v_call: TRBV7-2
j_call: TRBJ2-1
cdr3_aa: CASSFYGGAGNEQFF

v_call: TRBV7-2
j_call: TRBJ1-1
cdr3_aa: CASSLVPGQDEAFF